This T cell receptor (beta chain) was recorded in a study of CD8+CD57+ T cells in acquired aplastic anemia (dated by TCRdb to the late 2010s). Background on the whole study: A mean of about 3 ug of DNA, ranging from roughly 0.17 to 30 ug, was extracted from sorted CD4+ and CD8+ cells. CD8+CD57+ expansion was defined as a frequency above the mean frequency observed in healthy subjects.

Details on this clonotype: Its antigen remains undetermined. At one of its ends the junction is not consistent with the germline gene, which may arise from a read error.

Genomic DNA served as template for TCR beta VDJ combination and CDR3 sequence profiling. An Illumina HiSeq 2000 was used for TCR repertoire sequencing. In the paper's pipeline: Repertoires were assessed using TRBV/TRBJ rearrangement plots, CDR3 size and DJ length profiles, and Simpson's diversity index. The immunodominant clone was defined as the most abundant DNA sequence in deep sequencing data. CDR3 amino acid sequences were screened for sharing across subjects and compared with published repertoires and the VDJdb database. Using fastp trimming at Q25 and MiXCR clonotype assembly, TCRdb reanalyzed the public sequencing data and kept in-frame beta chains. Duplicate CDR3 protein sequences are folded into a single record with the most common DNA and genes. The V and J calls reflect TCRdb's pipeline rather than the authors' work. The sample table holds 260,000 or so distinct CDR3 sequences, of which 82% were seen once. In total, the top ten clones hold around 40% of the sample.

Flow cytometry had shown CD8+CD57+ cell expansion in the patients selected for sequencing. Every patient had severe acquired aplastic anemia, diagnosed using the International Study of Aplastic Anemia and Agranulocytosis and Camitta criteria. No therapy had been received by the patients at the time of blood sampling. The study deep-sequenced TCR repertoires of sorted CD4+ and CD8+ blood T cells from severe aplastic anemia patients and healthy subjects. Patients were enrolled in the USA under clinicaltrials.gov protocols 00001620, 01623167, 00001397, 00071045, 00081523 and 00961064. Ficoll-Paque density gradient centrifugation was used to isolate peripheral blood mononuclear cells. Before DNA was extracted, CD4+ and CD8+ T cells were sorted using either FACS or magnetic beads. Inclusive of the bounding cysteine and phenylalanine, the CDR3 is 13 residues long. Left in the record is the CDR3 DNA by itself, 39 bases read in frame from the first base. Per the germline V gene (reference sequence), SSHAT is the CDR1 and FNYEAQ is the CDR2.

The full study reports these points: Around 30 CD8+ CDR3 sequences were found to be shared between patients and controls, but these sequences appeared to be highly expressed in patients and within the immunodominant clones of the patients. Patients and healthy controls showed no significant difference in CD8+ Simpson's diversity (P=0.060).

Sequences were obtained from sorted CD4+, CD8+, or CD8+CD57+ T cells (not recorded which) from PBMCs. This TCR was recovered from a human donor with aplastic anemia. The chain was built from TRBV7-7 and TRBJ2-7; 9 middle bases align to TRBD2. The DNA is TGTGCTAGCAGCGGGGGGACGACGCGCGAGCAGTACTTC. Its amino acids are CASSGGTTREQYF.